This TCR beta chain was documented in a study of CD8 T cells in Susac syndrome. The authors carried out high-throughput sequencing of TCR beta. They applied it to CD8+ and CD4+ T cells obtained from blood. Negative isolation was applied to CD8+ and CD4+ T cells, and FACS enrichment was applied to TEMRA cells. Random hexamers were used to reverse transcribe about 0.5 to 1 ug of RNA. In TCRdb, the immunoSEQ multiplex PCR reads were re-called with MiXCR into one record per CDR3 protein. The sample holds approximately 83,000 distinct CDR3 sequences; 94% are singletons and the top ten take about 0.94%. Specimen: CD8+ T cells from PBMCs. The clonotype comes from a human donor with Susac syndrome.

CDR3 loop: CSVDPGGLAGAYNEQFF. The CDR3 DNA reads TGCAGCGTTGATCCAGGTGGGCTAGCGGGAGCTTACAATGAGCAGTTCTTC. J is TRBJ2-1 and V is TRBV29-1; TRBD2 agrees at 10 bases. The CDR3 consists of 17 residues. Unmatched junction bases numbered 12, after V lost 3 bases and J lost 4 bases. The germline V gene has CDR1 SQVTM and CDR2 ANQGSEA.